Each of the 17 T cell receptor beta chains below was sequenced from the same sample in a study of cytomegalovirus exposure and HLA in healthy donors (dated by TCRdb to the late 2010s). Library generation was performed with the immunoSEQ multiplex PCR assay. The multiplex PCR relied on a mix of 60 forward primers for TCR Vbeta segments and 13 reverse primers for TCR Jbeta segments. The clones in this table, taken by TCRdb from immuneACCESS, are in-frame only. Not every clone is retained; where verified, under half of the shortfall comes from an unresolved V gene, and the cause of the rest is unknown. This sample gives approximately 150,000 clones in total; around 79% of them show up just once. Clones ranked in the top ten supply approximately 6% of the sample. Material for sequencing was PBMCs. The receptors here all came from a man aged 25 to 45 in good health and CMV-seropositive.

The rearrangement joins TRBV28 to TRBJ2-5; maybe TRBD2 (5 bases). This CDR3 has 16 amino acids. V was clipped by 2 bases and J by 4 bases, with 17 bases between them. Germline V gene lookup returns CDR1 MDHEN and CDR2 SYDVKM. This CDR3 is CASSLPSGWSGETQYF. The CDR3 DNA sequence: TGTGCCAGCAGTTTACCCTCGGGATGGTCTGGAGAGACCCAGTACTTC.

V and J are TRBV27 and TRBJ2-1; TRBD1 matches at 11 bases. The CDR3 length is 14 residues. Trimming removed 2 bases from V and 7 bases from J; junction bases left unmatched: 1. Germline-derived CDR1 and CDR2 are MNHEY and SMNVEV (reference sequence). CDR3 nucleotides: TGTGCCAGCAGTTTAGGGACAGGGGGGAATGAGCAGTTCTTC. It encodes CASSLGTGGNEQFF.

This rearrangement joins TRBV4-1 to TRBJ2-7; the D gene is possibly TRBD2 (5 bases). V gave up 4 bases and J gave up 4 bases, with 14 bases separating them. Germline CDR1 and CDR2: MGHRA and YSYEKL. The CDR3 is made up of 14 amino acids. In DNA, the CDR3 is TGCGCCAGCAGCCTTGGGCTCCCGGGGTACGAGCAGTACTTC. It specifies CASSLGLPGYEQYF.

This clone was counted a few times. DNA of the CDR3: TGTGCCAGCAGCCTCCAGGGTAGTAGTGAGCAGTTCTTC. Amino acid sequence: CASSLQGSSEQFF. V gene TRBV11-3 combines with J gene TRBJ2-1, with D tentatively TRBD1 (5 bases). The germline V gene has CDR1 SGHNT and CDR2 YENEEA. This CDR3 is built from 13 residues. V was clipped by 5 bases and J by 9 bases, with 14 bases between them.

The CDR3 bases are TGTGCCAGCAGCCCACGCCTCGGACTAGCGAGAGAGACCCAGTACTTC. As protein: CASSPRLGLARETQYF. The genes are TRBV7-2 and TRBJ2-5; 9 bases line up with TRBD2. Unmatched junction bases numbered 11, after V lost 5 bases and J lost 4 bases. This CDR3 is built from 16 residues. Germline assignment: CDR1 SGHTA and CDR2 FQGNSA.

V is TRBV14 and J is TRBJ1-1; D may be TRBD1 (6 bases). The CDR3 runs 15 residues. Per germline, CDR1 SGHDN and CDR2 FVKESK. Trimming removed 4 bases from V and 6 bases from J, with 18 bases in between. CDR3 nucleotide sequence: TGTGCCAGCAGCCGACCCGGGACACTAAGCGCTGAAGCTTTCTTT. Amino acid sequence: CASSRPGTLSAEAFF.

The chain has TRBV27 and TRBJ1-1; 8 positions match TRBD1. The CDR3 is 15 amino acids. V lost 7 bases to trimming and J lost 5 bases; unmatched junction nucleotides: 12. From germline, CDR1 is MNHEY and CDR2 SMNVEV (reference sequence). CDR3 DNA sequence: TGTGCCAGCACCAGAGGTACAGGGGGTATTACTGAAGCTTTCTTT. It specifies CASTRGTGGITEAFF.

This sequence joins TRBV2 and TRBJ1-1; weak D call: TRBD1 (5 bases). The germline gives CDR1 SNHLY, CDR2 FYNNEI. This CDR3 is built from 16 residues. Trimming took 0 bases from V and 3 from J, leaving 14 bases between them. The CDR3 loop reads CASSEASAGRDTEAFF. In DNA, the CDR3 is TGTGCCAGCAGTGAAGCGTCGGCAGGGAGGGACACTGAAGCTTTCTTT.

Only a few counts were recorded for this clone. The V gene is TRBV7-6, the J gene TRBJ1-6, with no clear D. Germline V gene sequence: CDR1 SGHVS, CDR2 FNYEAQ. Trimming cost V 6 bases and J 0 bases, with 12 bases left between them. CDR3 size: 16 residues. The CDR3 DNA sequence: TGTGCCAGCAGTCCTTCGTCGAGCTCCTATAATTCACCCCTCCACTTT. Protein product: CASSPSSSSYNSPLHF.

This chain joins TRBV5-6 and TRBJ2-7; 7 nucleotides match TRBD1. The CDR3 length is 13 residues. From germline, CDR1 is SGHDT and CDR2 YYEEEE. The ends lost 3 bases at V and 3 bases at J; junction bases unmatched: 3. This CDR3 is CASSSDRLYEQYF. CDR3 sequence (DNA): TGTGCCAGCAGCTCGGACAGGCTCTACGAGCAGTACTTC.

This clone was seen just once. The rearrangement uses TRBV14 and TRBJ2-2; 9 positions agree with TRBD1. The CDR3 loop spans 14 amino acids. V dropped 7 bases and J dropped 3; count of bases not matched to a gene: 3. Per germline, CDR1 SGHDN and CDR2 FVKESK. CDR3 nucleotide sequence: TGTGCCAGCATGACAGGGGGGCACACCGGGGAGCTGTTTTTT. Protein: CASMTGGHTGELFF.

The CDR3 DNA follows: TGTGCCAGTAGTATAGATTACCGGACAGGGCGGAGTTCTGGCTACACCTTC. Protein sequence: CASSIDYRTGRSSGYTF. V and J are TRBV19 and TRBJ1-2, with TRBD1 matching 8 bases. CDR1 and CDR2 from the germline V gene are LNHDA and SQIVND (reference sequence). The CDR3 has 17 residues. V gave up 0 bases and J gave up 7 bases; unmatched junction bases: 13. The entire variable domain, with the rest obtained from reference TRBV19 and TRBJ1-2, is as follows: DGGITQSPKYLFRKEGQNVTLSCEQNLNHDAMYWYRQDPGQGLRLIYYSQIVNDFQKGDIAEGYSVSREKKESFPLTVTSAQKNPTAFYLCASSIDYRTGRSSGYTFGSGTRLTVV.

This chain joins TRBV29-1 and TRBJ2-5; 9 positions agree with TRBD1. The length of the CDR3 is 12 residues. V lost 4 bases, J lost 5 bases, and 2 bases stayed unmatched. The germline V gene has CDR1 SQVTM and CDR2 ANQGSEA. CDR3 residues: CSVVGTGETQYF. CDR3 bases: TGCAGCGTTGTAGGGACAGGGGAGACCCAGTACTTC.

This chain connects TRBV6-5 to TRBJ1-1; D unclear. The ends were cut back, 6 bases at V and 1 base at J, with 15 bases in the middle. Germline CDR1 reads MNHEY; CDR2 reads SVGAGI. This CDR3 spans 15 amino acids. The CDR3 nucleotides read TGTGCCAGCAGCACCGTTGATTTGAGGAACACTGAAGCTTTCTTT. Residues: CASSTVDLRNTEAFF.

This clone was seen only a few times. The gene calls are TRBV9 and TRBJ2-7; TRBD1 matches 10 bases. Germline CDR1 and CDR2: SGDLS and YYNGEE. V lost 4 bases to trimming and J lost 6 bases; unmatched junction nucleotides: 7. There are 14 residues in the CDR3. CDR3 in amino acids: CASSSGTGVAEQYF. In nucleotides, the CDR3 is TGTGCCAGCAGCTCCGGGACAGGGGTCGCCGAGCAGTACTTC. The variable domain in full, completed from reference TRBV9 and TRBJ2-7, reads DSGVTQTPKHLITATGQRVTLRCSPRSGDLSVYWYQQSLDQGLQFLIQYYNGEERAKGNILERFSAQQFPDLHSELNLSSLELGDSALYFCASSSGTGVAEQYFGPGTRLTVT.

The sample holds a few counts of this clone. The J gene is TRBJ1-2, the V gene TRBV25-1; weak D call: TRBD1 (6 bases). Per the germline V gene, CDR1 is MGHDK and CDR2 is SYGVNS. The CDR3 totals 14 residues. The V end lost 5 bases, the J end lost 2 bases, and 12 bases lay between the germline ends. CDR3 amino acids: CASSRQEVNYGYTF. The CDR3 DNA is TGTGCCAGCAGTCGACAGGAAGTGAACTATGGCTACACCTTC.

This chain uses TRBV6-5 with TRBJ2-2; tentatively, D is TRBD2 (6 bases). Germline loops: CDR1 MNHEY, CDR2 SVGAGI. V lost 6 bases, J lost 6 bases, and 8 bases lay in between. The CDR3 spans 12 residues. CDR3 sequence reads: CASSRLAGELFF. The CDR3 nucleotides read TGTGCCAGCAGCAGACTAGCCGGGGAGCTGTTTTTT.